The 14 T cell receptor beta chains reported below all come from one sample, sequenced in a study of shared clonotypes between healthy human individuals. TCRdb's copy holds only in-frame clones and misses some; the assay was immunoSEQ multiplex PCR. The data contain under 2,500,000 clones, almost 96% of them singletons. Sequencing was done on a sample of naive CD4+ T cells sorted from blood. Subset described: CD45RA+ positively selected. The origin of the receptors is a man younger than 35 in good health.

The chain links TRBV6-1 to TRBJ1-3; D is unresolved. V was pared by 3 bases and J by 1 base, with 7 bases between. The CDR3 consists of 14 residues. Germline CDR1 and CDR2: MNHNS and SASEGT. DNA of the CDR3: TGTGCCAGCAGTGATGGGGTTTCTGGAAACACCATATATTTT. As protein: CASSDGVSGNTIYF.

The V and J genes are TRBV10-3 and TRBJ2-7, with D perhaps being TRBD1 or TRBD2 (5 bases each). This CDR3 is built from 18 residues. V lost 6 bases, J lost 0 bases, and 24 bases lay in between. Looked up from germline, CDR1 is ENHRY and CDR2 is SYGVKD. The CDR3: CAIRKALTRGNLSYEQYF. CDR3 nucleotides: TGTGCCATCAGGAAAGCGTTAACCCGGGGCAACCTCTCCTACGAGCAGTACTTC.

This chain connects TRBV7-9 to TRBJ2-3; 12 bases align to TRBD2. This CDR3 is 16 amino acids long. V lost 4 bases, J lost 6 bases, and 8 bases stayed unmatched. Germline assignment: CDR1 SEHNR and CDR2 FQNEAQ (reference sequence). This CDR3 reads CASSSPLAGGPDTQYF. Written as DNA, the CDR3 is TGTGCCAGCAGCTCCCCCCTAGCGGGAGGGCCGGATACGCAGTATTTT.

This clone was seen just once. The rearrangement uses TRBV5-1 and TRBJ2-7, with 9 bases lining up with TRBD1. V shed 4 bases, J shed 5 bases, and the junction held 13 bases outside the gene matches. This CDR3 is 16 amino acids long. Germline values: CDR1 SGHRS, CDR2 YFSETQ. CDR3 nucleotides: TGCGCCAGCAGCCTTGGATGGGGACAGGGAGGGAACGAGCAGTACTTC. Translating it yields CASSLGWGQGGNEQYF.

The chain carries TRBV11-3 and TRBJ1-1; D unclear. Germline V gene sequence: CDR1 SGHNT, CDR2 YENEEA. Trimming shortened V by 2 bases and J by 7 bases, and 11 bases separated the two germline ends. CDR3 length: 13 amino acids. Here the CDR3 reads CASSLRGKDEAFF. In nucleotides, the CDR3 is TGTGCCAGCAGCTTAAGAGGGAAGGATGAAGCTTTCTTT.

The chain combines TRBV21-1 with TRBJ2-5; the table calls TRBD1, which could not be checked here. TRBV21-1 is tagged as a pseudogene. The CDR3 sequence is 15 residues long. In DNA, the CDR3 is TGTGCCAGCAGCATCCAGACAGGGGGCAAAGAGACCCAGTACTTC. Protein sequence: CASSIQTGGKETQYF.

The J gene is TRBJ1-4, the V gene TRBV6-5; weak D call: TRBD1 (5 bases). Looked up from germline, CDR1 is MNHEY and CDR2 is SVGAGI. Trimming removed 6 bases at V and 8 bases at J, with 13 bases between. The CDR3 consists of 13 residues. The CDR3 loop is CASSNIWGEKLFF. Here the CDR3 DNA reads TGTGCCAGCAGCAACATCTGGGGGGAAAAACTGTTTTTT.

This clone was picked up one time. V usage is TRBV7-3 and J usage is TRBJ2-2, with 9 bases matching TRBD2. The CDR3 extends over 16 amino acids. Trimming took 0 bases from V and 6 from J; bases not matched to a gene: 5. Germline V gene data show CDR1 as SGHTA and CDR2 as FQGTGA. CDR3 residues: CASSLTAGGPAGELFF. The CDR3 DNA follows: TGTGCCAGCAGCTTAACGGCGGGGGGGCCCGCCGGGGAGCTGTTTTTT.

This rearrangement joins TRBV2 to TRBJ2-7, with D tentatively TRBD1 or TRBD2 (6 bases each). V gave up 4 bases and J gave up 6 bases, with 10 bases separating them. The CDR3 runs to 12 residues. Looked up from germline, CDR1 is SNHLY and CDR2 is FYNNEI. This chain's CDR3 is CASSVEGGEQYF. The CDR3 DNA is TGTGCCAGCAGTGTTGAGGGGGGCGAGCAGTACTTC.

The rearrangement links TRBV30 to TRBJ1-4, with unresolved D. With 1 base removed from V and 0 bases from J, the gap between germline ends came to 9 bases. CDR1 and CDR2 from the germline V gene are GTSNPN and SVGIG (reference sequence). The CDR3 contains 15 residues. The CDR3 DNA reads TGTGCCTGGAGTGAGGGCCGATCAACTAATGAAAAACTGTTTTTT. Translation gives CAWSEGRSTNEKLFF. Based on the CDR3 plus reference TRBV30 and TRBJ1-4, the full variable domain is SQTIHQWPATLVQPVGSPLSLECTVEGTSNPNLYWYRQAAGRGLQLLFYSVGIGQISSEVPQNLSASRPQDRQFILSSKKLLLSDSGFYLCAWSEGRSTNEKLFFGSGTQLSVL.

This chain links TRBV7-2 with TRBJ2-3; no definite D call. V was trimmed by 5 bases and J by 2 bases, leaving 11 bases between them. Germline V lookup: CDR1 SGHTA, CDR2 FQGNSA. The CDR3 totals 14 residues. The CDR3 region is CASSVRRHTDTQYF. The CDR3 nucleotides are TGTGCCAGCAGCGTCCGCAGGCACACAGATACGCAGTATTTT. The full variable domain, rest sourced from reference TRBV7-2 and TRBJ2-3, is GAGVSQSPSNKVTEKGKDVELRCDPISGHTALYWYRQSLGQGLEFLIYFQGNSAPDKSGLPSDRFSAERTGGSVSTLTIQRTQQEDSAVYLCASSVRRHTDTQYFGPGTRLTVL.

V and J are TRBV10-3 and TRBJ2-3, with TRBD2 identical over 13 bases. This CDR3 spans 16 amino acids. Germline loops: CDR1 ENHRY, CDR2 SYGVKD. The ends lost 3 bases at V and 4 bases at J; junction bases unmatched: 4. The CDR3 DNA reads as TGTGCCATCAGTGACTCGGGACTAGCGGGATCAGATACGCAGTATTTT. Its translation: CAISDSGLAGSDTQYF.

CDR3 in DNA: TGTGCCAGCAGCTTAGCTGTAGCGGCGGATGCAGATACGCAGTATTTT. It encodes CASSLAVAADADTQYF. This chain connects TRBV7-9 to TRBJ2-3; the D gene is possibly TRBD2 (6 bases). Deletions cut 0 bases from V and 4 bases from J, with 14 bases between. This CDR3 has 16 residues. Per the germline V gene, CDR1 is SEHNR and CDR2 is FQNEAQ (reference sequence).

This chain uses TRBV5-1 with TRBJ1-1; TRBD1 is a possible D gene (5 bases). The CDR3 runs 16 residues. CDR1 is SGHRS, CDR2 YFSETQ, per germline. Trimming cost V 2 bases and J 1 base, with 15 bases left between them. Here the CDR3 reads CASSFSVQTANTEAFF. The CDR3 bases are TGCGCCAGCAGCTTTTCGGTACAGACAGCGAACACTGAAGCTTTCTTT.